Sequencing of this T cell receptor beta chain was carried out in a study of blood T cells in healthy people across ages. Whole-study context: Template-switching capture recovered about one barcoded beta molecule per two T cells.

Trimming removed 8 bases from V and 3 bases from J, with 8 bases in between. CDR1 is MNHNY, CDR2 SVGAGI, per germline (reference sequence). CDR3 length: 13 amino acids. Primed by a sample-barcoded 5' primer and a J-beta primer mix, a second PCR proceeded for 7 to 11 cycles. Sequencing of every sample gave 3 million or more CDR3-containing paired-end reads. TCRdb used MiXCR to reprocess the 5' RACE reads, holding one entry per CDR3 protein. The repertoire includes hundreds of thousands of distinct CDR3 sequences, 56% of them detected once, and 20% to 30% sits in the top ten. The sample, about 9.2 milliliters of peripheral blood, was drawn from each donor. The study isolated at least 6.5 million PBMCs from each sample.

The chain couples TRBV6-6 to TRBJ1-6, with a possible D match to TRBD1 (5 bases). The TCR originated in a man between 40 and 49 years old in good health. Sequenced: blood. In DNA, the CDR3 is TGTGCCAGCCGACAGTACTATAATTCACCCCTCCACTTT. Amino acids: CASRQYYNSPLHF.